The clone carrying this T cell receptor beta chain came up a few times. Its matching antigen is unknown. The entry originates in a study of human T cells and chemical hapten exposure. General study findings and limits: With alopecia, donors may have immune responses unlike healthy people's. TCRs at high frequency, those above 1 in 1000, did not change with DPC sensitization. The count of PT1 expanded TCRs correlated positively with patch test score.

The CDR3 length is 15 residues. Germline CDR1 and CDR2: DFQATT and SNEGSKA (reference sequence). V was pared by 4 bases and J by 0 bases, with 16 bases between. In the library, unique molecular identifiers were attached to individual cDNA molecules. Using its own MiXCR run on the RACE reads, TCRdb lists one record per CDR3 protein. The data hold roughly 180,000 distinct CDR3 sequences, with about a fifth observed a single time. Time point given: patch test 1, 2 weeks after DPC sensitization. Treatment here: therapeutic diphenylcyclopropenone sensitization with weekly scalp DPC. Sequencing was performed on whole blood, taken in connection with sensitization to the hapten diphenylcyclopropenone (DPC). This TCR came from a woman aged 50 to 60 with alopecia areata. Some clones in this sample may be carry-over from other donors' samples. The chain employs TRBV20-1 and TRBJ2-7; D unresolved. The CDR3 DNA reads as TGCAGTGCTAATAAGGCACTATCGGACTCCTACGAGCAGTACTTC. Amino acids: CSANKALSDSYEQYF.